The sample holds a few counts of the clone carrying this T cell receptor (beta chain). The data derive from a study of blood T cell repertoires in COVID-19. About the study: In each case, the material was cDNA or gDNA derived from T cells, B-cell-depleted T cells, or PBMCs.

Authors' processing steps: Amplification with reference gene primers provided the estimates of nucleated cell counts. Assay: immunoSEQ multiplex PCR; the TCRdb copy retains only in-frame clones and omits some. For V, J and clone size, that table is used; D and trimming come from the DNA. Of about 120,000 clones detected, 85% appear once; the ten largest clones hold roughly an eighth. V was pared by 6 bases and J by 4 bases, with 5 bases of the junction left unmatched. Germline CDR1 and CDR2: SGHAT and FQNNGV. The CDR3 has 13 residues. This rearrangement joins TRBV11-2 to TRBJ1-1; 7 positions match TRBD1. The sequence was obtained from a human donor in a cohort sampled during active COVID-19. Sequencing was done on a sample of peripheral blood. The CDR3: CASRRTGGTEAFF. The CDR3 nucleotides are TGTGCCAGCAGGCGGACAGGCGGCACTGAAGCTTTCTTT.